The clone carrying this T cell receptor (beta chain) occurred a few times. What it binds is unknown. Trimming took 5 bases from V and 7 from J, leaving 9 bases between them. CDR1 SEHNR and CDR2 FQNEAQ come from the germline V gene (reference sequence). The CDR3 is 11 residues long. This sample stems from a study of T cells after yellow fever vaccination. Findings of the study overall: Researchers report a weaker secondary response that nonetheless peaked faster, day 5 versus 15. Post-booster repertoires again held most primary-vaccination clones (about 96% CD4, 85% to 90% CD8).

TCRdb re-analysed the 5' RACE reads in MiXCR, keeping a single row per CDR3 protein. Of a few hundred thousand distinct CDR3 sequences listed, around 21% were seen once; the top ten hold roughly an eighth. The sequence came from a man aged 30 to 39 who received the YFV17D yellow fever vaccine. This rearrangement joins TRBV7-9 to TRBJ2-7; D is ambiguous. The starting material was PBMCs, obtained 15 days after the yellow fever booster vaccination. As DNA, the CDR3 is TGTGCCAGCAGCAATGTAGGGGAGCAGTACTTC. The encoded protein is CASSNVGEQYF.